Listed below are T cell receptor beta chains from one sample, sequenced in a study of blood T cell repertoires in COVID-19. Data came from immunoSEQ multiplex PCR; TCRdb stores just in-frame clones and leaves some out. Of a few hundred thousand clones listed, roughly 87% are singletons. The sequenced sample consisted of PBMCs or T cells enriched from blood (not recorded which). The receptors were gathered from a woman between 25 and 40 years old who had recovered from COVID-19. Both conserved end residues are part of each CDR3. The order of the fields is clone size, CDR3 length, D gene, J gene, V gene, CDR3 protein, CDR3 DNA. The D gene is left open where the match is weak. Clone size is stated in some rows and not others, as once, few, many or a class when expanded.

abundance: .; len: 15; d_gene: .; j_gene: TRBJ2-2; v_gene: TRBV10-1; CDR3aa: CASGGPGGNTGELFF; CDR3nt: TGCGCCAGCGGGGGCCCTGGGGGGAACACCGGGGAGCTGTTTTTT
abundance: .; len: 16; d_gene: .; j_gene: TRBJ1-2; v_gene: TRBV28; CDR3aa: CASSLSSPTPRYGYTF; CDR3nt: TGTGCCAGCAGTTTATCCTCCCCGACACCTCGCTATGGCTACACCTTC
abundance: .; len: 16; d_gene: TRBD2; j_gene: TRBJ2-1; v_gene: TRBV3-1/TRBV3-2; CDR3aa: CASSQARSLAGNEQFF; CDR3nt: TGTGCCAGCAGCCAAGCGCGATCACTAGCGGGCAATGAGCAGTTCTTC
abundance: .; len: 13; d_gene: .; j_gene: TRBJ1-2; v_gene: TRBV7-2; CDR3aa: CASTMDSVYGYTF; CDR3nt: TGTGCCAGCACCATGGACAGCGTCTATGGCTACACCTTC
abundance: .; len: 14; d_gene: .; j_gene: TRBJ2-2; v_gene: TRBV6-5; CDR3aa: CASAPGHPRGELFF; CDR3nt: TGTGCCAGCGCCCCGGGACACCCCCGCGGGGAGCTGTTTTTT
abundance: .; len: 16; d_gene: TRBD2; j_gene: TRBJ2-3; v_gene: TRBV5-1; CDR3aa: CASTKLASGGTTTQYF; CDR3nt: TGCGCCAGCACGAAGTTAGCTAGCGGGGGGACGACTACGCAGTATTTT
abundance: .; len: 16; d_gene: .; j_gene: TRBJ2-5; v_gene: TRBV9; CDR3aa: CASSVEGTRGSETQYF; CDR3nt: TGTGCCAGCAGCGTAGAGGGGACGAGGGGGAGCGAGACCCAGTACTTC
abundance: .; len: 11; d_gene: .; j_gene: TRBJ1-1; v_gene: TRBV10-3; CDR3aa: CAISQTTEAFF; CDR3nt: TGTGCCATCAGTCAGACAACTGAAGCTTTCTTT
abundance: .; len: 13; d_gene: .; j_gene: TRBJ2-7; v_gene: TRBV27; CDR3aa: CASSYAASYEQYF; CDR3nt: TGTGCCAGCTCCTACGCAGCGTCTTACGAGCAGTACTTC
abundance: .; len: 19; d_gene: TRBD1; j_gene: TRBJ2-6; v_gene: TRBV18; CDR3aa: CASSPIPGGAMNGANVLTF; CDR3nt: TGTGCCAGCTCACCAATACCAGGGGGCGCCATGAATGGGGCCAACGTCCTGACTTTC
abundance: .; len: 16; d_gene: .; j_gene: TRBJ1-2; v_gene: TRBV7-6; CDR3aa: CASSPLGGKRNYGYTF; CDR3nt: TGTGCCAGCAGCCCCCTCGGGGGAAAGAGGAACTATGGCTACACCTTC
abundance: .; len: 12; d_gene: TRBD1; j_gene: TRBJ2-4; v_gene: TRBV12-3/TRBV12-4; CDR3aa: CATGTVKNIQYF; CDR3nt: TGTGCCACAGGGACAGTCAAAAACATTCAGTACTTC
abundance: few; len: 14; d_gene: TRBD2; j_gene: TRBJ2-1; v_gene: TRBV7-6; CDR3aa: CASKGLAGYNEQFF; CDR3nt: TGTGCCAGCAAAGGACTAGCGGGCTACAATGAGCAGTTCTTC
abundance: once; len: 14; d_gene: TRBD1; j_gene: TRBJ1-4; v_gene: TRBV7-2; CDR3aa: CASSPTGLGEKLFF; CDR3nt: TGTGCCAGCAGCCCGACAGGGTTAGGTGAAAAACTGTTTTTT
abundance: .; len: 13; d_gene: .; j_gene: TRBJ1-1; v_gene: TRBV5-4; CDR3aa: CASSLGGNTEAFF; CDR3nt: TGTGCCAGCAGCTTGGGAGGTAACACTGAAGCTTTCTTT
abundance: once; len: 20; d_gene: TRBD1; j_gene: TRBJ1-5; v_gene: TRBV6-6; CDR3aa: CASSPLPPGQGADGNQPQHF; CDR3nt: TGTGCCAGCAGCCCCCTCCCACCGGGACAGGGGGCGGACGGCAATCAGCCCCAGCATTTT
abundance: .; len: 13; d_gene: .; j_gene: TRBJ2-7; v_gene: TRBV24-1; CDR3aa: CATSELQGGEQYF; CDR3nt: TGTGCCACCAGTGAGCTACAGGGTGGCGAGCAGTACTTC
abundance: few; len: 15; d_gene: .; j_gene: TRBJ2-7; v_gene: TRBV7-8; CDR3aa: CASSDGQNPSYEQYF; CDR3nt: TGTGCCAGCAGCGACGGACAAAACCCGTCCTACGAGCAGTACTTC
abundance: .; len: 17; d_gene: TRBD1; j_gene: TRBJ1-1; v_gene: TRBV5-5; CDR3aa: CASSHSAGGAVNTEAFF; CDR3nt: TGTGCCAGCAGCCACAGTGCAGGGGGCGCGGTAAACACTGAAGCTTTCTTT
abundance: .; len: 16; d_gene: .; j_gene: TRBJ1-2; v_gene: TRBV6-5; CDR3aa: CASSYPFSVSLYGYTF; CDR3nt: TGTGCCAGCAGTTACCCGTTTAGCGTCAGTCTCTATGGCTACACCTTC
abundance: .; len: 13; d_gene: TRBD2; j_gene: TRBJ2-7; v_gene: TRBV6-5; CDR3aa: CASSLLAGGKQYF; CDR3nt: TGTGCCAGCAGCCTACTAGCGGGGGGAAAGCAGTACTTC
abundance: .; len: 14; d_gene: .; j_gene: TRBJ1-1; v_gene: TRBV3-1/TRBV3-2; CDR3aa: CASSQDVAGAEAFF; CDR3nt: TGTGCCAGCAGCCAAGACGTCGCGGGCGCTGAAGCTTTCTTT
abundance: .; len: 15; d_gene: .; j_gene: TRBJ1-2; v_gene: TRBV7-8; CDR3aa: CASSARDFTWDGYTF; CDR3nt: TGTGCCAGCAGCGCCCGGGACTTTACGTGGGATGGCTACACCTTC
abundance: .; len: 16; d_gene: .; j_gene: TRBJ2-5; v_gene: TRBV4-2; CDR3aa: CASSQLPEGIGETQYF; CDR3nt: TGTGCCAGCAGCCAGCTCCCGGAGGGGATCGGAGAGACCCAGTACTTC
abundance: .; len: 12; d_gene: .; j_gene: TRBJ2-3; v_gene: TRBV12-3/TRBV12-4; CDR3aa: CASSTSTDTQYF; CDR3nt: TGTGCCAGCAGTACTAGCACAGATACGCAGTATTTT
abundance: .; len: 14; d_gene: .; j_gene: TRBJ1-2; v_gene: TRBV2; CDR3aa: CANARAFSNYGYTF; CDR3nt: TGTGCCAACGCGCGAGCCTTTTCTAACTATGGCTACACCTTC
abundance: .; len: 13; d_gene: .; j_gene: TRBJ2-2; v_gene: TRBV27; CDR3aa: CASRNRGAGELFF; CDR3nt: TGTGCCAGCAGAAATAGAGGCGCCGGGGAGCTGTTTTTT
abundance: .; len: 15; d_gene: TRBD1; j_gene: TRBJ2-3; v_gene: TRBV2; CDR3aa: CASSVQGMHEDTQYF; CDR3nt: TGTGCCAGCAGTGTACAGGGGATGCACGAGGATACGCAGTATTTT
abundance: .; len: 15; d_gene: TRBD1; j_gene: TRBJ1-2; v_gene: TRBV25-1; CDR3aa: CASSGRQGSLHGYTF; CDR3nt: TGTGCCAGCAGTGGGAGACAGGGATCCCTTCATGGCTACACCTTC
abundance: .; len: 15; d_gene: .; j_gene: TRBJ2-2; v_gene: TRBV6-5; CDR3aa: CASSWTLPNTGELFF; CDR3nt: TGTGCCAGCAGTTGGACACTCCCGAACACCGGGGAGCTGTTTTTT
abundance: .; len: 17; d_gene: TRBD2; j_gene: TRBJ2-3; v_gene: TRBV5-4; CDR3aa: CASSWWTSGGPATTQYF; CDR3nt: TGTGCCAGCAGCTGGTGGACTAGCGGGGGCCCCGCTACTACGCAGTATTTT
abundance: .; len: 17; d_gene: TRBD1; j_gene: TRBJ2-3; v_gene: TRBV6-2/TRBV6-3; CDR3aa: CASSGWDRGTGTDTQYF; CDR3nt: TGTGCCAGCAGTGGGTGGGACAGGGGAACGGGCACAGATACGCAGTATTTT
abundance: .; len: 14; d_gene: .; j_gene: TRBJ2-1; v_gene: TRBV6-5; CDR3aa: CASSYLGGSWEQFF; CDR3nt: TGTGCCAGCAGTTACTTAGGCGGTTCATGGGAGCAGTTCTTC
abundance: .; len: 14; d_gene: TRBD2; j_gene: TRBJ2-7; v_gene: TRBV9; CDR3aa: CASSPLTTGGEQYF; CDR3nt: TGTGCCAGCAGCCCATTGACCACCGGGGGGGAGCAGTACTTC
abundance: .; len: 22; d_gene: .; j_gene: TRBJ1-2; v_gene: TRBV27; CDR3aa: CASSFHGRIITGGGAGYYGYTF; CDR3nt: TGTGCCAGCAGTTTTCACGGACGAATTATTACCGGGGGGGGCGCGGGGTACTATGGCTACACCTTC
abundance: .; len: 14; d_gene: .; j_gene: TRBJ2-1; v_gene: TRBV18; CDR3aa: CASSQDSTYNEQFF; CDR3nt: TGTGCCAGCTCACAGGACAGCACCTACAATGAGCAGTTCTTC
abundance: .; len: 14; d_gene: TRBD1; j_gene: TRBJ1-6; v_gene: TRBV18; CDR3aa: CASSPQGANSPLHF; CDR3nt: TGTGCCAGCTCACCACAGGGGGCTAACTCACCCCTCCACTTT
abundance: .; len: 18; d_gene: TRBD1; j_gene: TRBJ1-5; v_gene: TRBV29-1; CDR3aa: CSGGTGGAESAWNQPQHF; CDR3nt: TGCAGCGGGGGGACAGGGGGCGCGGAGTCCGCTTGGAATCAGCCCCAGCATTTT
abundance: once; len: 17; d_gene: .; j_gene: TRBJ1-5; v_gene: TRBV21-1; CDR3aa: CASKLKGRYYSNQPQHF; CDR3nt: TGTGCCAGCAAACTTAAGGGGAGGTATTATAGCAATCAGCCCCAGCATTTT
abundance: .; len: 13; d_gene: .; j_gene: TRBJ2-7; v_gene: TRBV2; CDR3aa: CASSDGRRYEQYF; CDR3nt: TGTGCCAGCAGTGATGGCCGTCGATACGAGCAGTACTTC
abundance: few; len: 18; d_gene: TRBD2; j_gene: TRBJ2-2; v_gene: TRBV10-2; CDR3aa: CASSERRLAGLNTGELFF; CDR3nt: TGCGCCAGCAGTGAGCGAAGGCTAGCGGGGTTGAACACCGGGGAGCTGTTTTTT
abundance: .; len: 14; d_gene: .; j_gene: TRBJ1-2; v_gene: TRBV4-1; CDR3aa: CASSQDGADYGYTF; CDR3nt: TGCGCCAGCAGCCAAGATGGGGCTGACTATGGCTACACCTTC
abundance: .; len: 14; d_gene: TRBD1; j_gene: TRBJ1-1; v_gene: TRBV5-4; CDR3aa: CASSPRTGALEAFF; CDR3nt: TGTGCCAGCAGCCCGAGGACAGGGGCGCTTGAAGCTTTCTTT
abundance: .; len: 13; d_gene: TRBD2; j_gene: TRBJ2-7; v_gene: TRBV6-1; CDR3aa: CASSERGGLDGYF; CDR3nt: TGTGCCAGCAGTGAAAGAGGGGGACTAGATGGGTACTTC
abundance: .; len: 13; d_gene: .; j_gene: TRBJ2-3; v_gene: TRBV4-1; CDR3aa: CASSQDPGDTQYF; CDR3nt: TGCGCCAGCAGCCAAGATCCGGGGGATACGCAGTATTTT
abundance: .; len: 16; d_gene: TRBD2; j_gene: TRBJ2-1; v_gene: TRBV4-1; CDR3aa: CASSQPGTSGGPKQFF; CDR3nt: TGCGCCAGCAGCCAACCCGGGACTAGCGGGGGGCCCAAGCAGTTCTTC
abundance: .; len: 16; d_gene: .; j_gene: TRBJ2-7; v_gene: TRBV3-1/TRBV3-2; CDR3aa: CASSQGKTGPLGEQYF; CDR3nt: TGTGCCAGCAGCCAAGGGAAAACAGGGCCGTTGGGGGAGCAGTACTTC
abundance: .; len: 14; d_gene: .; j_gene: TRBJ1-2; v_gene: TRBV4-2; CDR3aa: CASSQSTGGYGYTF; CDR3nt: TGTGCCAGCAGCCAATCGACCGGGGGCTATGGCTACACCTTC
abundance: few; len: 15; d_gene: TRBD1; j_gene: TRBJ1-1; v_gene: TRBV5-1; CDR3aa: CASSLTGTGVTEAFF; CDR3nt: TGCGCCAGCAGCTTGACCGGGACAGGGGTGACTGAAGCTTTCTTT
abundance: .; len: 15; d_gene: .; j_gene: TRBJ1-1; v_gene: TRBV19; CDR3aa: CASSPFGTVNTEAFF; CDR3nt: TGTGCCAGTAGCCCCTTCGGAACAGTGAACACTGAAGCTTTCTTT
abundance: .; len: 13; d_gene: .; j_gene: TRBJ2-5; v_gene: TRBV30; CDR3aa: CAWRRGEQETQYF; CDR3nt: TGTGCCTGGAGAAGGGGCGAACAAGAGACCCAGTACTTC
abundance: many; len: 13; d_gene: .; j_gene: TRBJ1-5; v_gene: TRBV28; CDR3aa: CASRIGGAQPQHF; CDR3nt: TGTGCCAGCAGGATAGGGGGGGCTCAGCCCCAGCATTTT
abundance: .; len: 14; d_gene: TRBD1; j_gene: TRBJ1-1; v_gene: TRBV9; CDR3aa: CASSERTGGGEAFF; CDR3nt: TGTGCCAGCAGCGAACGAACAGGGGGCGGTGAAGCTTTCTTT
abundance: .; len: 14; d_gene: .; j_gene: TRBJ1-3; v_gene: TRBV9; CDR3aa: CASSPQGWGNTIYF; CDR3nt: TGTGCCAGCAGCCCCCAGGGTTGGGGAAACACCATATATTTT
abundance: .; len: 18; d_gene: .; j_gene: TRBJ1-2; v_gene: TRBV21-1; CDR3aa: CASSKHQVLPGQAYGYTF; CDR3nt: TGTGCCAGCAGCAAACACCAGGTATTGCCGGGACAGGCTTATGGCTACACCTTC
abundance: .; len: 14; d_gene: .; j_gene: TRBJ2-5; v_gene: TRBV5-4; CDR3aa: CASSSGNYQETQYF; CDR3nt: TGTGCCAGCAGCTCCGGGAATTACCAAGAGACCCAGTACTTC
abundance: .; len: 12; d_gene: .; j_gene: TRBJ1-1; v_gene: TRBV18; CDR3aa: CASSPYDEEAFF; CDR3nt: TGTGCCAGCTCACCCTACGATGAGGAAGCTTTCTTT